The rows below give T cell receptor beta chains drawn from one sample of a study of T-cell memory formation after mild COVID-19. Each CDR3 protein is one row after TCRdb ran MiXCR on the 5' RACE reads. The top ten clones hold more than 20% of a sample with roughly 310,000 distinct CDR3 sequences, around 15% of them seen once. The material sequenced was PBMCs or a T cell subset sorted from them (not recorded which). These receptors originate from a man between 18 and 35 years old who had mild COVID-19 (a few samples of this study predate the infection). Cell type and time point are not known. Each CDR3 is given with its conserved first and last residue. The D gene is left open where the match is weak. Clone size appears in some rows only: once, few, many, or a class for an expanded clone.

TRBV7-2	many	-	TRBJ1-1	CASSFRGYTEAFF	TGTGCCAGCAGCTTTAGGGGGTACACTGAAGCTTTCTTT
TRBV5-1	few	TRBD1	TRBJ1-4	CASSLSGTGGNEKLFF	TGCGCCAGCAGCTTGAGCGGGACAGGGGGCAATGAAAAACTGTTTTTT
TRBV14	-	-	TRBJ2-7	CASSRWDGNYEQYF	TGTGCCAGCAGCCGATGGGACGGGAACTACGAGCAGTACTTC
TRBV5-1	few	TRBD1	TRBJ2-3	CASSLDLPQGAGDTQYF	TGCGCCAGCAGCTTGGACCTACCTCAGGGGGCTGGAGATACGCAGTATTTT
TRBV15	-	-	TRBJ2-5	CATSSERGGRWTRETQYF	TGTGCCACCAGCAGTGAACGGGGAGGACGATGGACACGGGAGACCCAGTACTTC
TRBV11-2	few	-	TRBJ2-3	CASSPADTQYF	TGTGCCAGCAGCCCGGCTGATACGCAGTATTTT
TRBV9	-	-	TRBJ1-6	CASSPQGNNSPLHF	TGTGCCAGCAGCCCTCAGGGGAATAATTCACCCCTCCACTTT
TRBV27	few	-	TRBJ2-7	CASSALGSYEQYF	TGTGCCAGCAGTGCGCTGGGCTCCTACGAGCAGTACTTC
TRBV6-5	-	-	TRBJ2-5	CASSYSKQQGYETQYF	TGTGCCAGCAGTTACTCGAAGCAGCAAGGGTACGAGACCCAGTACTTC
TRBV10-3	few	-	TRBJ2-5	CAIALLSGGQETQYF	TGTGCCATCGCCTTACTATCTGGGGGCCAAGAGACCCAGTACTTC
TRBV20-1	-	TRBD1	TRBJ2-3	CSARDRDSTQYF	TGCAGTGCTAGGGACCGGGACAGTACGCAGTATTTT
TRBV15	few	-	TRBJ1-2	CATSMIGVIGGYTF	TGTGCCACCAGCATGATCGGGGTTATAGGTGGCTACACCTTC
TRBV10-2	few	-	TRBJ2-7	CASMPGSSYEQYF	TGCGCCAGCATGCCTGGATCCTCCTACGAGCAGTACTTC